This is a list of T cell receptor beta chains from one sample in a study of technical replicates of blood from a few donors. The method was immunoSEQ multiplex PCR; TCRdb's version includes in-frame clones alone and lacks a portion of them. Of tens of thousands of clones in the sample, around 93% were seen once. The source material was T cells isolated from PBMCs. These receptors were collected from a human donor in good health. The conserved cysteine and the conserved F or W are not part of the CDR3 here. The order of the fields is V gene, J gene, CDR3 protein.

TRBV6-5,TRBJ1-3,ASSSVMGGGNTIY
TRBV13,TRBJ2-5,ASSLDGETQY
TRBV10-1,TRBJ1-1,ASSGETGLNTEAF
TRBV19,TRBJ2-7,ASSDGDSYEQY
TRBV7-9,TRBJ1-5,ASSYSTGGNQPQH
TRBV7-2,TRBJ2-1,ASSLSGTSHNEQF
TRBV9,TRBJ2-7,ASSPTIQSSYEQY
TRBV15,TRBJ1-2,ATSRDLGGGYGYT
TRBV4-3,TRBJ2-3,ASSPRLAGTDTQY
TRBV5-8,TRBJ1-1,ASSLTGGQNTEAF
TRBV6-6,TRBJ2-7,ASRGLAEFYEQY
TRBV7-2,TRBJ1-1,ASSLGQGQGMTEAF
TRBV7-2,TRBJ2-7,ASSLGRSSYEQY
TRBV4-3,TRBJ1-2,ASSLGGAPNYGYT
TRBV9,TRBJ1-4,ASSVKGDGKLF
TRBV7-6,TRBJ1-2,ASSPDFITPIYGYT
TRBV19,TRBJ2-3,ASTPRGGAYTDTQY
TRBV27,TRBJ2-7,ASSPRSLPYEQY
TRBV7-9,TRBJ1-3,ASSFRDRGNTIY
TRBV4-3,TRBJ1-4,ASSQPHEKLF
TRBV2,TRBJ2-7,ASSSEGASYEQY
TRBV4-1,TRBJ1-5,ASSLEQGLGQPQH
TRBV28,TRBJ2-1,ASSPPGTFYNEQF
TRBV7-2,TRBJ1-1,ATSTGMYTEAF
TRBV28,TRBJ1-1,ASSFVAGGPEAF
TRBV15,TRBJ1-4,ATSRGQTFNEKLF
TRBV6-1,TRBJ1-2,ASSEVDRVSGYT
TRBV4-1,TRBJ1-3,ASSQAQGPGNTIY
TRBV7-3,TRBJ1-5,ASSFTEPNQPQH
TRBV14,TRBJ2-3,ASSHPGTDTQY
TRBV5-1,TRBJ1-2,ASSSLDSIYGYT
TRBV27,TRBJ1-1,ASKILQGSEAF
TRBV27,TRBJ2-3,ASSLLLAGGPLDTQY
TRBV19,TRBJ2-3,ASSTQGSHTQY
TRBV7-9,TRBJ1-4,ASSSIRGLNEKLF
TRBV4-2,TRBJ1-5,ASSDRDRVSAQH
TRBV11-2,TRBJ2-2,ASNKDRTLTGELF